The 19 T cell receptor beta chains presented below share a single source sample, sequenced in a study of identical twins. TCRdb redid the calling of the 5' RACE reads with MiXCR, one entry per CDR3 protein. Among about 190,000 distinct CDR3 sequences listed, around a sixth were seen once. This sample was shared with a second study, whose subject was T cells expressing NK-cell markers.

What was sequenced was CD8+ T cells sorted from blood. The receptors stem from a woman between 18 and 29 years old in good health.

This clonotype was counted a few times. CDR3 in DNA: TGTGCCAGCAGGACGCTTCCGAGCTCCTATAATTCACCCCTCCACTTT. Protein sequence: CASRTLPSSYNSPLHF. The genes are TRBV6-1 and TRBJ1-6; D not resolved. Germline-derived CDR1 and CDR2 are MNHNS and SASEGT. The CDR3 spans 16 residues. Deletions cut 6 bases from V and 0 bases from J, with 12 bases between.

V and J are TRBV2 and TRBJ2-1; 12 nucleotides agree with TRBD2. Germline loops: CDR1 SNHLY, CDR2 FYNNEI. With V trimmed by 5 bases and J by 8 bases, 4 bases remained unmatched. The CDR3 contains 14 residues. DNA of the CDR3: TGTGCCAGCAGTACTAGCGGGAGGCAGTATGAGCAGTTCTTC. It is translated as CASSTSGRQYEQFF.

The chain is built from TRBV5-1 and TRBJ1-6; 7 bases agree with TRBD1. The J segment lost 7 bases and the V segment lost 4 bases, leaving 8 bases of the junction unmatched. CDR3 length: 15 residues. Germline-derived CDR1 and CDR2 are SGHRS and YFSETQ. Written as DNA, the CDR3 is TGCGCCAGCAGCCGAGCGGGGACAGTGAATTCACCCCTCCACTTT. It codes for CASSRAGTVNSPLHF.

The chain has TRBV12-3 or TRBV12-4 and TRBJ2-7, with no clear D. This CDR3 region has 15 residues. V lost 6 bases and J lost 6, with 21 bases in between. CDR3 sequence (DNA): TGTGCCAGCAGCTCGTCGGGCAGGCTCTACGTCGAGCAGTACTTC. This codes for CASSSSGRLYVEQYF.

This clonotype was counted a few times. The genes are TRBV20-1 and TRBJ2-3; no definite D call. The CDR3 length is 14 residues. Per the germline V gene, CDR1 is DFQATT and CDR2 is SNEGSKA (reference sequence). V was trimmed by 5 bases and J by 4 bases, leaving 16 bases between them. The CDR3 protein is CSALAETRPDTQYF. CDR3 nucleotides: TGCAGTGCTCTCGCGGAGACGAGGCCAGATACGCAGTATTTT.

This clonotype has a handful of counts. The V and J genes are TRBV7-8 and TRBJ2-1; D unresolved. V was trimmed by 5 bases and J by 6 bases, leaving 8 bases between them. Per the germline V gene, CDR1 is SGHVS and CDR2 is FQNEAQ. The CDR3 runs 12 residues. The CDR3 reads CASSPQSNEQFF. As DNA, the CDR3 is TGTGCCAGCAGCCCACAATCCAATGAGCAGTTCTTC.

The chain links TRBV29-1 to TRBJ2-2; D could derive from TRBD1 or TRBD2 (6 bases each). The CDR3 sequence is 15 residues long. Germline V CDR1 and CDR2: SQVTM, ANQGSEA. V lost 6 bases, J lost 4 bases, and 18 bases lay in between. CDR3 amino acids: CSVLLGGWGTGELFF. Written as DNA, the CDR3 is TGCAGCGTCTTGCTGGGGGGCTGGGGCACCGGGGAGCTGTTTTTT.

This clonotype was seen a handful of times. The J gene is TRBJ2-1, the V gene TRBV10-2; 10 nucleotides align to TRBD2. The CDR3 is 14 amino acids. V was pared by 7 bases and J by 4 bases, with 4 bases of the junction left unmatched. Per germline, CDR1 WSHSY and CDR2 SAAADI. Here the CDR3 reads CASNGLAEYNEQFF. CDR3 bases: TGCGCCAGCAACGGACTAGCGGAGTACAATGAGCAGTTCTTC.

There are a few counts of this clonotype. The chain employs TRBV7-9 and TRBJ1-2; the D gene is possibly TRBD1 (6 bases). Germline V lookup: CDR1 SEHNR, CDR2 FQNEAQ (reference sequence). This CDR3 is 14 amino acids long. The ends were cut back, 3 bases at V and 5 bases at J, with 13 bases in the middle. The CDR3 spells CASSFQGIQYGYTF. The DNA for the CDR3 is TGTGCCAGCAGCTTTCAGGGGATCCAATATGGCTACACCTTC. The full variable domain, completed using reference TRBV7-9 and TRBJ1-2, is DTGVSQNPRHKITKRGQNVTFRCDPISEHNRLYWYRQTLGQGPEFLTYFQNEAQLEKSRLLSDRFSAERPKGSFSTLEIQRTEQGDSAMYLCASSFQGIQYGYTFGSGTRLTVV.

This clonotype was observed a handful of times. The V gene is TRBV7-8, the J gene TRBJ1-4; D is possibly TRBD1 (6 bases). Germline loops: CDR1 SGHVS, CDR2 FQNEAQ. The CDR3 is made up of 16 amino acids. V was shortened by 5 bases and J by 8 bases, with 21 bases between the two germline ends. The CDR3: CASSPIWGALFEKLFF. The CDR3, as DNA: TGTGCCAGCAGCCCCATTTGGGGGGCTTTGTTCGAAAAACTGTTTTTT. Drawing the rest from reference TRBV7-8 and TRBJ1-4, the complete variable domain is GAGVSQSPRYKVAKRGQDVALRCDPISGHVSLFWYQQALGQGPEFLTYFQNEAQLDKSGLPSDRFFAERPEGSVSTLKIQRTQQEDSAVYLCASSPIWGALFEKLFFGSGTQLSVL.

The chain uses TRBV7-9 and TRBJ2-7; D could derive from TRBD1 or TRBD2 (5 bases each). V lost 5 bases, J lost 3 bases, and 17 bases lay in between. The CDR3 spans 15 residues. The germline gives CDR1 SEHNR, CDR2 FQNEAQ (reference sequence). CDR3: CASSRSDMGDYEQYF. CDR3 DNA: TGTGCCAGCAGCCGATCAGACATGGGGGACTACGAGCAGTACTTC.

This clonotype was seen more than once but under ten times. The chain recombines TRBV7-8 with TRBJ1-1; no firm D call. The CDR3 loop spans 14 amino acids. Germline CDR1 and CDR2: SGHVS and FQNEAQ. Trimming cost V 2 bases and J 4 bases, with 11 bases left between them. The CDR3 region is CASSLRRSGTEAFF. DNA for the CDR3: TGTGCCAGCAGCTTAAGACGGTCGGGCACTGAAGCTTTCTTT.

This clonotype has more than one count but fewer than ten. The V and J genes are TRBV5-6 and TRBJ1-1; unclear D gene. There are 16 residues in the CDR3. Germline V gene data show CDR1 as SGHDT and CDR2 as YYEEEE. With 4 bases removed from V and 2 bases from J, the gap between germline ends came to 18 bases. The CDR3: CASSLKQQNFNTEAFF. CDR3 bases: TGTGCCAGCAGCCTTAAACAGCAAAATTTTAACACTGAAGCTTTCTTT.

This chain links TRBV27 with TRBJ2-1; 7 bases fit TRBD2. In germline, CDR1 is MNHEY, CDR2 SMNVEV (reference sequence). This CDR3 has 15 residues. The V and J ends lost 4 bases and 0 bases, in that order; junction bases with no gene match: 3. The CDR3 sequence: CASSYGGGSYNEQFF. The CDR3 DNA reads as TGTGCCAGCAGTTATGGGGGGGGCTCCTACAATGAGCAGTTCTTC.

This clonotype was detected a few times. CDR3 protein: CASAANLGQPQHF. DNA for the CDR3: TGTGCCTCAGCAGCGAACTTAGGTCAGCCCCAGCATTTT. The genes are TRBV12-3 or TRBV12-4 and TRBJ1-5; no definite D call. The V end lost 11 bases, the J end lost 6 bases, and 17 bases lay between the germline ends. This CDR3 spans 13 amino acids.

The chain combines TRBV14 with TRBJ2-4, with TRBD1 matching 9 bases. With V trimmed by 4 bases and J by 8 bases, 6 bases remained unmatched. Germline CDR1 and CDR2: SGHDN and FVKESK. The CDR3 runs to 14 residues. The CDR3 region has the DNA TGTGCCAGCAGCCGCACGGGACAGGGAGACATTCAGTACTTC. Translation: CASSRTGQGDIQYF. The whole variable domain, filled in from reference TRBV14 and TRBJ2-4, reads EAGVTQFPSHSVIEKGQTVTLRCDPISGHDNLYWYRRVMGKEIKFLLHFVKESKQDESGMPNNRFLAERTGGTYSTLKVQPAELEDSGVYFCASSRTGQGDIQYFGAGTRLSVL.

This clonotype was seen only a few times. This chain links TRBV3-1 with TRBJ2-1; no clear D. The length of the CDR3 is 13 residues. Per the germline V gene, CDR1 is LGHDT and CDR2 is YNNKEL (reference sequence). The V and J ends lost 1 base and 5 bases respectively, with 6 bases between them. CDR3 region: CASSQVKNNEQFF. The CDR3 bases are TGTGCCAGCAGCCAAGTTAAGAACAATGAGCAGTTCTTC.

Only a few counts were recorded for this clonotype. The rearrangement links TRBV9 to TRBJ2-7; TRBD2 might be the D (6 bases). V shed 2 bases and J shed 5 bases, with 8 bases lying between them. Germline CDR1 SGDLS, CDR2 YYNGEE. This CDR3 is built from 12 residues. The CDR3 is CASSVGGNEQYF. The DNA for the CDR3 is TGTGCCAGCAGCGTCGGCGGGAACGAGCAGTACTTC.

The chain couples TRBV15 to TRBJ1-4; D is undetermined. The CDR3 runs 15 residues. Germline CDR1 and CDR2: LNHNV and YYDKDF (reference sequence). The V end lost 5 bases, the J end lost 6 bases, and 16 bases lay between the germline ends. The CDR3 here is CATSGGDSGYEKLFF. CDR3 nucleotides: TGTGCCACCAGCGGAGGTGATTCGGGTTATGAAAAACTGTTTTTT.